The 13 T cell receptor beta chains listed next were all sequenced from one sample in a study of OX40 agonist ivuxolimab in advanced cancers. The repertoire was sequenced with immunoSEQ multiplex PCR; TCRdb's copy has only in-frame clones and lacks some. The sample has some 19,000 clones; around two thirds are singletons. The sequencing here drew on CD4+ or CD8+ T cells sorted from blood, taken in a trial of the OX40 agonist ivuxolimab. The receptors come from an adult with an advanced solid tumor such as melanoma, head and neck, liver or kidney cancer.

The CDR3 DNA follows: TGTGCCAGCAGGGAAAGAAGTAGCTTCTCATATAGCAATCAGCCCCAGCATTTT. Translating it yields CASRERSSFSYSNQPQHF. This chain uses TRBV27 with TRBJ1-5; D is uncertain. CDR1 and CDR2 from the germline V gene are MNHEY and SMNVEV (reference sequence). CDR3 length equals 18 residues. The ends were cut back, 6 bases at V and 0 bases at J, with 21 bases in the middle.

V gene TRBV7-9 combines with J gene TRBJ2-7; either TRBD1 or TRBD2 may fit D (5 bases each). V lost 4 bases and J 1 base, leaving 11 bases between the germline ends. The CDR3 length is 14 residues. Germline V CDR1 and CDR2: SEHNR, FQNEAQ (reference sequence). The CDR3 nucleotides are TGTGCCAGCAGCTCCGGGACGGATTCCTACGAGCAGTACTTC. Translating it yields CASSSGTDSYEQYF.

This rearrangement joins TRBV19 to TRBJ2-1, with 7 bases identical to TRBD2. Losses at the gene ends were 5 bases for V and 7 bases for J; bases not matched to a gene: 2. The CDR3 has 12 residues. Germline assignment: CDR1 LNHDA and CDR2 SQIVND (reference sequence). CDR3 protein: CASSWGGNEQFF. In nucleotides, the CDR3 is TGTGCCAGTAGTTGGGGGGGGAATGAGCAGTTCTTC.

The chain's CDR3 is CASSLAAGGLDEQFF. The CDR3 DNA reads TGTGCCAGCAGCTTAGCAGCGGGGGGGCTCGATGAGCAGTTCTTC. The rearrangement uses TRBV13 and TRBJ2-1; TRBD2 aligns across 10 bases. The germline V gene has CDR1 PRHDT and CDR2 FYEKMQ (reference sequence). The V segment lost 1 base and the J segment 8 bases; nucleotides outside the gene matches: 5. CDR3 length: 15 residues.

This chain links TRBV29-1 with TRBJ2-7; a weak D match, TRBD2 (7 bases). The V end lost 7 bases, the J end lost 3 bases, and 10 bases lay between the germline ends. Germline CDR1 reads SQVTM; CDR2 reads ANQGSEA. The CDR3 spans 11 residues. CDR3 DNA: TGCAGCGGGGGGGGCGGCTACGAGCAGTACTTC. It yields the protein CSGGGGYEQYF.

This chain joins TRBV4-2 and TRBJ2-2, with 7 nucleotides matching TRBD1. The CDR3 has 18 amino acids. The germline V gene encodes CDR1 LGHNA and CDR2 YNFKEQ. V was clipped by 0 bases and J by 7 bases; unmatched bases: 14. CDR3 sequence (DNA): TGTGCCAGCAGCCAAGATGTTTCAGGGGGTGTTGTTGACGGGGAGCTGTTTTTT. This codes for CASSQDVSGGVVDGELFF.

This clone was seen a handful of times. The gene calls are TRBV28 and TRBJ2-1; D uncertain. The germline V gene has CDR1 MDHEN and CDR2 SYDVKM. The length of the CDR3 is 16 residues. V was pared by 6 bases and J by 4 bases, with 19 bases between. As DNA, the CDR3 is TGTGCCAGCAGCCGGAACCCCAGCCGAGGATACAATGAGCAGTTCTTC. Protein product: CASSRNPSRGYNEQFF. Drawing the rest from reference TRBV28 and TRBJ2-1, the complete variable domain is DVKVTQSSRYLVKRTGEKVFLECVQDMDHENMFWYRQDPGLGLRLIYFSYDVKMKEKGDIPEGYSVSREKKERFSLILESASTNQTSMYLCASSRNPSRGYNEQFFGPGTRLTVL.

The J gene is TRBJ2-7, the V gene TRBV6-5; possibly TRBD1 for D (6 bases). Germline V gene sequence: CDR1 MNHEY, CDR2 SVGAGI. This CDR3 has 15 residues. V was shortened by 1 base and J by 3 bases, with 13 bases between the two germline ends. CDR3 in DNA: TGTGCCAGCAGTTACTTCGTTGACAGGTTCTACGAGCAGTACTTC. Translation: CASSYFVDRFYEQYF.

The chain couples TRBV10-3 to TRBJ2-5; D is possibly TRBD2 (7 bases). The germline CDR1 and CDR2 sequences are ENHRY and SYGVKD. Trimming removed 2 bases from V and 1 base from J, with 8 bases in between. The CDR3 sequence is 14 residues long. The CDR3 region is CAISERGAQETQYF. CDR3 bases: TGTGCCATCAGTGAGCGGGGGGCCCAAGAGACCCAGTACTTC.

V and J are TRBV5-8 and TRBJ1-5, with unresolved D. Trimming left V 2 bases short and J 0 bases short, with 9 bases between. Per the germline V gene, CDR1 is SGHTS and CDR2 is YDEGEE. The CDR3 covers 15 residues. The CDR3 sequence: CASSLEGVSNQPQHF. CDR3 DNA: TGTGCCAGCAGCTTAGAGGGTGTTAGCAATCAGCCCCAGCATTTT.

The V call is TRBV27, the J call TRBJ1-1; D is uncertain. Germline assignment: CDR1 MNHEY and CDR2 SMNVEV (reference sequence). Trimming took 0 bases from V and 8 from J, leaving 10 bases between them. There are 13 residues in the CDR3. CDR3 coding DNA: TGTGCCAGCAGTTTATCTGTGGGAGTCGAAGCTTTCTTT. Its protein product is CASSLSVGVEAFF.

This clone was seen once. The rearrangement joins TRBV19 to TRBJ2-5, with 7 bases lining up with TRBD2. The J call may be incorrect, as the DNA end agrees better with TRBJ2-7. CDR3 length: 14 amino acids. CDR1 LNHDA and CDR2 SQIVND come from the germline V gene (reference sequence). The CDR3: CASVDLAVPYEQYF. The CDR3 region has the DNA TGTGCCAGTGTGGACCTAGCGGTACCCTACGAGCAGTACTTC.

CDR3 DNA: TGTGCCAGTAGTATAGTGGGGGGGGCCCTTTCAGATACGCAGTATTTT. It codes for CASSIVGGALSDTQYF. The genes are TRBV19 and TRBJ2-3; tentative D call: TRBD2 (7 bases). Germline CDR1 and CDR2: LNHDA and SQIVND (reference sequence). With 1 base removed from V and 4 bases from J, the gap between germline ends came to 15 bases. CDR3 size: 16 residues.